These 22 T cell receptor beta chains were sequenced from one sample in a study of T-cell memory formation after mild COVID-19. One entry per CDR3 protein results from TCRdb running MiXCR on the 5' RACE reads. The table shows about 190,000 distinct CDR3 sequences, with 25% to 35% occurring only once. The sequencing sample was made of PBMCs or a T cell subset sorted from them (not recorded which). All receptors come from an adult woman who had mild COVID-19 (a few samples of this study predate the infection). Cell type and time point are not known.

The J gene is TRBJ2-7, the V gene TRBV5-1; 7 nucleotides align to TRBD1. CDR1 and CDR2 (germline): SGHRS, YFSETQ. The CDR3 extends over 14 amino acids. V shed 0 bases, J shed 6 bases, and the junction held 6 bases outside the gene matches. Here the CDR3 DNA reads TGCGCCAGCAGCTTGGCAGTCTGGGACAGCGAGCAGTACTTC. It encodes CASSLAVWDSEQYF.

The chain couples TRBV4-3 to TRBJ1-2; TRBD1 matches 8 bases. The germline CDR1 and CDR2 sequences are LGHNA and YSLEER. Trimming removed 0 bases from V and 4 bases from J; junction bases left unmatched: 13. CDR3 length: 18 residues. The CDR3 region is CASSQDPTPPGGLYGYTF. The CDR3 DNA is TGCGCCAGCAGCCAAGACCCAACCCCGCCAGGGGGCCTCTATGGCTACACCTTC.

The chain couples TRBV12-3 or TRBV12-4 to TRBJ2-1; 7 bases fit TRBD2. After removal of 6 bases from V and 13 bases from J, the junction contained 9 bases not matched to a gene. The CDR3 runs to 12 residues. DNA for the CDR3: TGTGCCAGCAGGGAGGCGGGAGCCCCACAGTTCTTC. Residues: CASREAGAPQFF.

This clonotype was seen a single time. The CDR3 loop is CAWSVRPGKDTQYF. DNA of the CDR3: TGTGCCTGGAGTGTACGCCCAGGTAAAGATACGCAGTATTTT. This chain connects TRBV30 to TRBJ2-3; D unresolved. In germline, CDR1 is GTSNPN, CDR2 SVGIG (reference sequence). This CDR3 has 14 residues. V lost 0 bases and J 5 bases, leaving 12 bases between the germline ends.

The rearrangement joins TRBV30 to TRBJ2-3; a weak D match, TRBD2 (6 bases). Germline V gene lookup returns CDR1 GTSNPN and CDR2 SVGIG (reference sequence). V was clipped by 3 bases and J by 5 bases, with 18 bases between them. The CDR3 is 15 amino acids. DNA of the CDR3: TGTGCCTGGAGGACGCTACTAGCTCCAGGAGATACGCAGTATTTT. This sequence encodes CAWRTLLAPGDTQYF.

CDR3 sequence (DNA): TGCGCCAGCAGACGCGAAGGGACAAGAGGCCAAGAGACCCAGTACTTC. This codes for CASRREGTRGQETQYF. This rearrangement joins TRBV5-1 to TRBJ2-5; D is possibly TRBD1 (6 bases). V gave up 5 bases and J gave up 1 base, with 18 bases separating them. Germline-derived CDR1 and CDR2 are SGHRS and YFSETQ. The CDR3 runs 16 residues.

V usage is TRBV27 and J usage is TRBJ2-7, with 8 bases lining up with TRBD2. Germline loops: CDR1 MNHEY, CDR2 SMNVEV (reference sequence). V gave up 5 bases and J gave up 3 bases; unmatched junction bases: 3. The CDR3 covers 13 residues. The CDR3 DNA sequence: TGTGCCAGCAGTGGCCGGGAGGGCTACGAGCAGTACTTC. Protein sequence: CASSGREGYEQYF.

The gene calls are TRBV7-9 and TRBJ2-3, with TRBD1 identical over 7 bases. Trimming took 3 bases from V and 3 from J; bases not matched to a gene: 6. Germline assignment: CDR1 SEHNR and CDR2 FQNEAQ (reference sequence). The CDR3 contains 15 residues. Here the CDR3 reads CASSLGQTTTDTQYF. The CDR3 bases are TGTGCCAGCAGCTTGGGACAGACCACTACAGATACGCAGTATTTT.

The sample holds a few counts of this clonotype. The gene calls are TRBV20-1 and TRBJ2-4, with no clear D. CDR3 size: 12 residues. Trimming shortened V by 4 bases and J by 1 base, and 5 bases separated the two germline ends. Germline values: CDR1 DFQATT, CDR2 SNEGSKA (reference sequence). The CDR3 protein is CSAMRAKNIQYF. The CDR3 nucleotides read TGCAGTGCTATGCGGGCCAAAAACATTCAGTACTTC.

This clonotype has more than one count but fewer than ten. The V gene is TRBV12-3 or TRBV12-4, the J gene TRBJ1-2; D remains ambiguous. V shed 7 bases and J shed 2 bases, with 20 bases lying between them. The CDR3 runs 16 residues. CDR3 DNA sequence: TGTGCCAGCACCCGCACCACCCCCCGCCTAAACTATGGCTACACCTTC. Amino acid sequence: CASTRTTPRLNYGYTF.

The CDR3 spells CSGLANNEQFF. CDR3 in DNA: TGCAGCGGTCTAGCTAACAATGAGCAGTTCTTC. This chain connects TRBV29-1 to TRBJ2-1; TRBD2 is a possible D gene (5 bases). CDR3 length: 11 residues. Germline lookup yields CDR1 SQVTM and CDR2 ANQGSEA. Trimming took 7 bases from V and 5 from J, leaving 9 bases between them.

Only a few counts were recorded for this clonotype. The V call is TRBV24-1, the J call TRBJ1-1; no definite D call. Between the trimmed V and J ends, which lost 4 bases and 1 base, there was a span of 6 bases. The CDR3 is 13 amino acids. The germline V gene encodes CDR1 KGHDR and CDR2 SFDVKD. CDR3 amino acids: CATSEGWNTEAFF. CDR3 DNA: TGTGCCACCAGTGAGGGGTGGAACACTGAAGCTTTCTTT.

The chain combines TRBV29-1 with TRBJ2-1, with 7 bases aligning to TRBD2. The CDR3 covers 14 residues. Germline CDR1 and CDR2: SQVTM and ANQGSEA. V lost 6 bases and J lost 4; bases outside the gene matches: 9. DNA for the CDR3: TGCAGCGTCGGAGCGGGATCTGAATACAATGAGCAGTTCTTC. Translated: CSVGAGSEYNEQFF.

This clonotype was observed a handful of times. CDR3 residues: CASSLPSGTDEQFF. In DNA form, the CDR3 reads TGTGCCAGCAGTTTACCTAGCGGGACAGATGAGCAGTTCTTC. The chain links TRBV12-3 or TRBV12-4 to TRBJ2-1; TRBD2 matches 9 bases. This CDR3 is built from 14 residues. V dropped 2 bases and J dropped 8; count of bases not matched to a gene: 4.

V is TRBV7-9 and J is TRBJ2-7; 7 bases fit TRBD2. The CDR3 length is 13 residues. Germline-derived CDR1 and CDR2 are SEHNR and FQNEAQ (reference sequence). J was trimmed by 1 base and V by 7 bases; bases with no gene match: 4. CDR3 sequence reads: CASTFSGSYEQYF. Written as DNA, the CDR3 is TGTGCCAGCACCTTTAGCGGGTCCTACGAGCAGTACTTC.

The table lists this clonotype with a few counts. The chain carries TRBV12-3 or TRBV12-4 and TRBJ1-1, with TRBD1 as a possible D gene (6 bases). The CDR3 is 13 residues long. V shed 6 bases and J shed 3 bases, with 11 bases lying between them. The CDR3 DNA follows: TGTGCCAGCAGACCAGGGGTGCACACTGAAGCTTTCTTT. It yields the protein CASRPGVHTEAFF.

The CDR3 reads CASTKLESGANVLTF. CDR3 DNA sequence: TGCGCCAGCACAAAATTGGAGTCTGGGGCCAACGTCCTGACTTTC. The chain recombines TRBV5-1 with TRBJ2-6, with D unclear. The CDR3 is made up of 15 amino acids. Deletions cut 6 bases from V and 1 base from J, with 11 bases between. From germline, CDR1 is SGHRS and CDR2 YFSETQ.

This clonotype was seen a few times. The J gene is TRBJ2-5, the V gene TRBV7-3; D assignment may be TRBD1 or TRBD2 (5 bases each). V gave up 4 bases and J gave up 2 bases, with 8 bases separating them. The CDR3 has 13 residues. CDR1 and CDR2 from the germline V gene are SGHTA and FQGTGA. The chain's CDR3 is CASSSGRQETQYF. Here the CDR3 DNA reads TGTGCCAGCAGCTCGGGACGGCAAGAGACCCAGTACTTC.

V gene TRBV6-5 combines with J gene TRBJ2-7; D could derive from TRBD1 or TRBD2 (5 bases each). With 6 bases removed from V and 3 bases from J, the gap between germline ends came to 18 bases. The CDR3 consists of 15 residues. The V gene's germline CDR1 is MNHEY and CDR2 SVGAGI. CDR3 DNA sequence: TGTGCCAGCAGCCTCGGGACGGATGGGGTCTACGAGCAGTACTTC. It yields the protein CASSLGTDGVYEQYF.

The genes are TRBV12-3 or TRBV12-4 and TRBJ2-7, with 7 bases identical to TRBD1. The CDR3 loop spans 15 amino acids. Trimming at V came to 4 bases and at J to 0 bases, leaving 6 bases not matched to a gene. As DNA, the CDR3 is TGTGCCAGCAGTTCTAGGGACAGTCCCTCCTACGAGCAGTACTTC. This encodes CASSSRDSPSYEQYF.

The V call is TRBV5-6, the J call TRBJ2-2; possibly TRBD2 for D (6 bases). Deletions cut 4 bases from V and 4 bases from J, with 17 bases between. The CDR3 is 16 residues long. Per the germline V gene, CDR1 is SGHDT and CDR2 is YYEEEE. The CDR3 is CASSQRTGEGTGELFF. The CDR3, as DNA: TGTGCCAGCAGCCAACGTACGGGGGAAGGCACCGGGGAGCTGTTTTTT.

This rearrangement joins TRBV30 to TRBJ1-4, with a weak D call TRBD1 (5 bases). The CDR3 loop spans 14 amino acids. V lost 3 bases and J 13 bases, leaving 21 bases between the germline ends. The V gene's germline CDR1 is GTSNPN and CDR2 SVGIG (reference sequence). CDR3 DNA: TGTGCCTGGAGCCGGGACCCGGGTCCGATCAGACTGTTTTTT. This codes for CAWSRDPGPIRLFF.